Each of the 14 T cell receptor beta chains below was sequenced from the same sample in a study of cytomegalovirus exposure and HLA in healthy donors. Amplification used 60 Vbeta primers and 13 Jbeta primers. The table came from immunoSEQ multiplex PCR; TCRdb's copy has only in-frame clones and leaves some out. The table shows approximately 190,000 clones, with 75% to 90% occurring only once. Material: PBMCs. The source of these receptors is a man aged 35 to 55 in good health and CMV-seropositive.

V usage is TRBV7-2 and J usage is TRBJ2-3; 9 bases fit TRBD2. After removal of 4 bases from V and 5 bases from J, the junction contained 10 bases not matched to a gene. This CDR3 is built from 16 residues. The V gene's germline CDR1 is SGHTA and CDR2 FQGNSA. The CDR3 coding sequence is TGTGCCAGCAGCTCAGAGGGGCGGGGGGGTGAAGATACGCAGTATTTT. Protein: CASSSEGRGGEDTQYF. The whole variable domain, remainder taken from reference TRBV7-2 and TRBJ2-3, is GAGVSQSPSNKVTEKGKDVELRCDPISGHTALYWYRQSLGQGLEFLIYFQGNSAPDKSGLPSDRFSAERTGGSVSTLTIQRTQQEDSAVYLCASSSEGRGGEDTQYFGPGTRLTVL.

The J gene is TRBJ2-7, the V gene TRBV5-6; D is perhaps TRBD2 (5 bases). Trimming took 5 bases from V and 0 from J, leaving 24 bases between them. The CDR3 is 18 residues long. Germline V CDR1 and CDR2: SGHDT, YYEEEE. This CDR3 is CASRDSGGGATSSYEQYF. The CDR3 DNA reads TGTGCCAGCAGGGACTCAGGCGGTGGAGCGACCAGCTCCTACGAGCAGTACTTC.

The rearrangement links TRBV27 to TRBJ2-7; 10 nucleotides align to TRBD2. CDR1 is MNHEY and CDR2 is SMNVEV in the germline V gene (reference sequence). Germline trimming cut 4 bases from V and 5 bases from J; bases unmatched to any gene: 5. The CDR3 loop spans 14 amino acids. As DNA, the CDR3 is TGTGCCAGCAGTTCTCTAGCGGGGGTCGACGAGCAGTACTTC. Translation gives CASSSLAGVDEQYF.

The V gene is TRBV7-2, the J gene TRBJ2-7; 11 nucleotides agree with TRBD2. V shed 5 bases, J shed 1 base, and the junction held 13 bases outside the gene matches. CDR1 SGHTA and CDR2 FQGNSA come from the germline V gene. The CDR3 sequence is 18 residues long. CDR3 sequence: CASSGRLAGLAPSYEQYF. DNA of the CDR3: TGTGCCAGCAGCGGCAGACTAGCGGGGTTAGCCCCATCCTACGAGCAGTACTTC.

The rearrangement uses TRBV5-1 and TRBJ2-3, with 13 bases matching TRBD2. V shed 1 base, J shed 2 bases, and the junction held 1 base outside the gene matches. The CDR3 runs to 16 residues. The germline V gene encodes CDR1 SGHRS and CDR2 YFSETQ. CDR3 nucleotide sequence: TGCGCCAGCAGCTTGACTAGCGGGGGGGCCACAGATACGCAGTATTTT. This translates into CASSLTSGGATDTQYF.

This clone has a single count. The chain links TRBV27 to TRBJ2-7, with D possibly matching TRBD2 (6 bases). The CDR3 consists of 15 residues. Germline CDR1 and CDR2: MNHEY and SMNVEV (reference sequence). V was cut by 4 bases and J by 2 bases, with 15 bases left in between. The CDR3 DNA follows: TGTGCCAGCAGTTGGGCCCGGGGGAACACCTACGAGCAGTACTTC. Its translation: CASSWARGNTYEQYF.

The chain is built from TRBV6-6 and TRBJ2-3; 11 nucleotides line up with TRBD2. The trim removed 6 bases at V and 1 base at J, leaving 6 bases unmatched. Germline CDR1 is MNHNY and CDR2 is SVGAGI (reference sequence). The CDR3 contains 16 residues. CDR3 DNA: TGTGCCAGCAGCACGGGACTAGCGGAGCGCACAGATACGCAGTATTTT. Protein sequence: CASSTGLAERTDTQYF.

The chain employs TRBV29-1 and TRBJ2-1; 8 bases agree with TRBD1. Germline V CDR1 and CDR2: SQVTM, ANQGSEA. The CDR3 totals 13 residues. V lost 4 bases to trimming and J lost 6 bases; unmatched junction nucleotides: 5. The CDR3 nucleotides are TGCAGCGTTGGGCAGGGGGCCCTCAATGAGCAGTTCTTC. Its translation is CSVGQGALNEQFF.

The chain uses TRBV6-6 and TRBJ2-1; 11 bases fit TRBD2. V lost 2 bases and J lost 5; bases outside the gene matches: 5. Germline V lookup: CDR1 MNHNY, CDR2 SVGAGI (reference sequence). This CDR3 is built from 16 residues. CDR3 loop: CASSYPTSGGHNEQFF. CDR3 coding DNA: TGTGCCAGCAGTTACCCCACTAGCGGGGGACACAATGAGCAGTTCTTC.

The chain links TRBV9 to TRBJ2-3, with 11 positions matching TRBD2. The V and J ends lost 4 bases and 1 base, in that order; junction bases with no gene match: 17. The CDR3 is made up of 20 amino acids. CDR1 SGDLS and CDR2 YYNGEE come from the germline V gene. CDR3 sequence reads: CASSPHGLAGGVTRTDTQYF. CDR3 DNA: TGTGCCAGCAGCCCTCACGGCCTAGCGGGGGGTGTCACGCGCACAGATACGCAGTATTTT.

This sequence joins TRBV28 and TRBJ1-1; 8 bases match TRBD1. Per the germline V gene, CDR1 is MDHEN and CDR2 is SYDVKM. The CDR3 covers 14 residues. V shed 6 bases and J 4 bases; nucleotides not matched to a gene: 7. CDR3 amino acids: CASSAGGATTEAFF. The CDR3 bases are TGTGCCAGCAGCGCAGGGGGCGCTACCACTGAAGCTTTCTTT.

The chain has TRBV30 and TRBJ1-2, with D tentatively TRBD1 (5 bases). CDR1 and CDR2 (germline): GTSNPN, SVGIG (reference sequence). The CDR3 extends over 12 amino acids. Trimming removed 6 bases at V and 4 bases at J, with 12 bases between. This CDR3 is CACQGPPYGYTF. The CDR3 DNA follows: TGTGCCTGCCAGGGTCCTCCCTATGGCTACACCTTC.

The CDR3 DNA reads as TGTGCCAGCAGTTTTCGGACAGGGGGGGGAGTGGCCGGGGAGCTGTTTTTT. It yields the protein CASSFRTGGGVAGELFF. The V call is TRBV27, the J call TRBJ2-2, with 10 nucleotides matching TRBD1. Germline V gene lookup returns CDR1 MNHEY and CDR2 SMNVEV (reference sequence). V shed 3 bases and J 6 bases; nucleotides not matched to a gene: 10. This CDR3 region has 17 residues.

This clone showed up just a few times. The V and J genes are TRBV4-3 and TRBJ2-5; D not certain. The DNA end is more similar to TRBJ2-7, so the J call may be wrong. Germline V CDR1 and CDR2: LGHNA, YSLEER. The CDR3 sequence is 13 residues long. The CDR3 protein is CASSPDPTYEQYF. CDR3 in DNA: TGCGCCAGCAGCCCAGATCCCACCTACGAGCAGTACTTC.